The clone carrying this T cell receptor (beta chain) was recorded at least ten times. The CDR3 has 13 amino acids. Trimming cost V 5 bases and J 0 bases, with 9 bases left between them. Germline CDR1 and CDR2: DFQATT and SNEGSKA (reference sequence). Each CDR3 protein gets one entry after TCRdb re-called the 5' RACE reads with MiXCR. The table shows about 66,000 distinct CDR3 sequences, with 8% to 9.5% occurring only once. The data belong to a study of early T cells in non-severe SARS-CoV-2 infection. The rearrangement uses TRBV20-1 and TRBJ2-3, with D possibly matching TRBD2 (5 bases). The specimen was whole blood. This receptor was taken from an adult who was a healthcare worker with PCR-confirmed SARS-CoV-2 infection or an uninfected control (not recorded which). The CDR3 coding sequence is TGCAGTGCTTGGACTCTAAGCACAGATACGCAGTATTTT. This gives the protein CSAWTLSTDTQYF.